Listed here is a single T cell receptor (beta chain). Its antigen remains unidentified. No quality values exist for individual bases; no much larger clone is one base distant. TCRbeta CDR3 regions were amplified from genomic DNA by means of the immunoSEQ Assay, a bias-controlled multiplex PCR. Processing in the source paper ran as follows. Within the assay, amplification of reference gene primers was used to estimate how many nucleated cells each sample contained. To quantify the absolute abundance of each unique TCRbeta CDR3 rearrangement, sequence reads were collapsed and filtered. For each sample, productive Simpson clonality was calculated as the square root of Simpson's diversity index across productive rearrangements. Not all clones reach the TCRdb copy of this immuneACCESS table, which keeps in-frame sequences only. Checked studies attribute under half of the gap to unresolved V genes and leave the rest unexplained. V, J and clone size derive from that table, while D and trimming were established from the DNA sequence. This sample comprises about 270,000 clones, approximately 82% of them detected only once. The ten largest clones capture 5.7% of the sample.

The sample belongs to a study of blood T cell repertoires in COVID-19 (dated by TCRdb to the early 2020s). Some background on the complete study: Samples from collaborators originated in the United States, Italy and Spain and spanned both the acute and convalescent phases of COVID-19. A de-identified subject ID, COVID-19 status, age in years and sex were almost always included in the sample metadata. A freely available public database, intended as a resource for researchers studying the immune response to SARS-CoV-2, is where the repertoires were released. The material from the prospective study consisted of cDNA or gDNA derived from T cells, B-cell-depleted T cells, or PBMCs. Samples were obtained from the ongoing ImmuneRACE study (first 160 participants) and from about 1,300 subjects provided by 6 global collaborators. Deeply sampled blood TCRbeta repertoires from subjects exposed to, actively infected with, or recovered from COVID-19 were included in the dataset. Where available, HLA class I and class II types were taken from metadata supplied by the sample provider and were not determined by assay-based typing.

Results the study describes overall, beyond this receptor: The quantity of clinical and demographic metadata differed by source and by participant and was supplied without curation.

Collaborating institutions collected whole blood in K2EDTA tubes following their own protocols. For TCRbeta analysis, collaborators shipped samples as frozen whole blood, isolated PBMCs, or DNA extracted from either of those sample types. The CDR3 measures 13 amino acids from cysteine to phenylalanine. Solely the CDR3 DNA is kept, with 39 bases framed from the first base. The sample taken for sequencing was peripheral blood. This TCR came from a man older than 75 with acute or convalescent COVID-19. The rearrangement joined TRBV21-1 to TRBJ1-1; TRBD1 is taken as the D call from the table, unchecked against the DNA. TRBV21-1 is given as a pseudogene. The nucleotide sequence reads TGTGCCAGCAAAGGCAGGGGGTGCACTGAAGCTTTCTTT. Its product reads: CASKGRGCTEAFF.